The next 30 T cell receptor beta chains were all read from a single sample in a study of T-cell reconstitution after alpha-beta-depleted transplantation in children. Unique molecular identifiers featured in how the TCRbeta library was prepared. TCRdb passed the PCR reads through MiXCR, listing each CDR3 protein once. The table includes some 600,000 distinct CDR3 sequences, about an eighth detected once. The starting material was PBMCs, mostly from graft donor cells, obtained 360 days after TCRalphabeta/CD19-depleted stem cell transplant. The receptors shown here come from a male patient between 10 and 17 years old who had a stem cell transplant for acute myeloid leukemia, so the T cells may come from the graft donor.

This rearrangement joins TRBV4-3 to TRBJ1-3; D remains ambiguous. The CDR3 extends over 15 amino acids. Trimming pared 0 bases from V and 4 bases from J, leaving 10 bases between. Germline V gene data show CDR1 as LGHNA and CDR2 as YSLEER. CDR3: CASSQDLRIGNTIYF. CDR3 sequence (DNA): TGCGCCAGCAGCCAAGATCTCCGAATCGGAAACACCATATATTTT.

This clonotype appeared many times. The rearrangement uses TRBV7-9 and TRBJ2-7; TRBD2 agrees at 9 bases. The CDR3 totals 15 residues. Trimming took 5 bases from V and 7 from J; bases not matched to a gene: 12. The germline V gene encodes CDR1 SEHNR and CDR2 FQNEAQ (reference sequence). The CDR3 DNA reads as TGTGCCAGCAGCACCAGAACTAGCGGGCTGTTGGAGCAGTACTTC. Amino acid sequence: CASSTRTSGLLEQYF.

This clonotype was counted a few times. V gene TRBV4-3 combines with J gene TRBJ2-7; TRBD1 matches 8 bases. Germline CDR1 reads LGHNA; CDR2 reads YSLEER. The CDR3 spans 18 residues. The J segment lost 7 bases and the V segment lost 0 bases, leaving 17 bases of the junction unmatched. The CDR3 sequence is CASSQDRIGTGAVGEQYF. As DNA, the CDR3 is TGCGCCAGCAGCCAAGATCGTATCGGGACAGGAGCGGTGGGGGAGCAGTACTTC.

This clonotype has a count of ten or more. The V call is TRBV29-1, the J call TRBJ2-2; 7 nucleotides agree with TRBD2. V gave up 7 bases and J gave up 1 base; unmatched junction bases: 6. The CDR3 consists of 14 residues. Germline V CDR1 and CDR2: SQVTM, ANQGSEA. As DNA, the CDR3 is TGCAGCGCCGGCCTAGCGGTGAACACCGGGGAGCTGTTTTTT. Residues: CSAGLAVNTGELFF.

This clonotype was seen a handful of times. Here the CDR3 reads CASTTALTGNYNEQFF. In DNA, the CDR3 is TGTGCCAGCACCACCGCCCTTACAGGGAACTACAATGAGCAGTTCTTC. V usage is TRBV6-1 and J usage is TRBJ2-1; tentatively, D is TRBD1 (6 bases). This CDR3 contains 16 residues. Germline V CDR1 and CDR2: MNHNS, SASEGT. With 7 bases removed from V and 3 bases from J, the gap between germline ends came to 19 bases.

The CDR3 nucleotides are TGTGCCAGCAGCTCCTCGGGACTGCTTCGGGGCGAGCAGTACTTC. As protein: CASSSSGLLRGEQYF. The gene calls are TRBV7-2 and TRBJ2-7; perhaps TRBD2 as D (6 bases). The ends were cut back, 4 bases at V and 6 bases at J, with 19 bases in the middle. Germline CDR1 and CDR2: SGHTA and FQGNSA. The CDR3 contains 15 residues.

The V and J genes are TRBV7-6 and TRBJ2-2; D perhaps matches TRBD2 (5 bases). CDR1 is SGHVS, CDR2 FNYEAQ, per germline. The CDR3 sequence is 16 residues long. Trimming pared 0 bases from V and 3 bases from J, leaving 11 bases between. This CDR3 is CASSLAEERHTGELFF. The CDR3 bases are TGTGCCAGCAGCTTAGCGGAGGAGCGCCACACCGGGGAGCTGTTTTTT.

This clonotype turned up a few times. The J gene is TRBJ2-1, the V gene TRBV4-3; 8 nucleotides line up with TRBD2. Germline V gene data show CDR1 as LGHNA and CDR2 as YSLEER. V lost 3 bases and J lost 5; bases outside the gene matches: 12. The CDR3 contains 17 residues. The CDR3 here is CASSQVFGLAWDNEQFF. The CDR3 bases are TGCGCCAGCAGCCAGGTCTTCGGACTAGCTTGGGACAATGAGCAGTTCTTC.

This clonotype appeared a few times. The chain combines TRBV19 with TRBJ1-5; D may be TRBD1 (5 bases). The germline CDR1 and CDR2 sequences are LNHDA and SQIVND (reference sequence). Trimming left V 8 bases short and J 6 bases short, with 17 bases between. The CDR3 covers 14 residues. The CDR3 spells CASLSWGNGQPQHF. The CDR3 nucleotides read TGTGCCAGTCTAAGTTGGGGGAATGGTCAGCCCCAGCATTTT.

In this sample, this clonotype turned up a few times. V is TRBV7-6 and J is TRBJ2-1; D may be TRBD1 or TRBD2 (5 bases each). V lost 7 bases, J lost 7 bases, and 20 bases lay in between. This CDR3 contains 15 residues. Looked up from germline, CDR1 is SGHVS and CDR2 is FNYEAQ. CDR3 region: CASTKDWGNRNEQFF. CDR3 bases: TGTGCCAGCACCAAGGACTGGGGGAATAGAAATGAGCAGTTCTTC.

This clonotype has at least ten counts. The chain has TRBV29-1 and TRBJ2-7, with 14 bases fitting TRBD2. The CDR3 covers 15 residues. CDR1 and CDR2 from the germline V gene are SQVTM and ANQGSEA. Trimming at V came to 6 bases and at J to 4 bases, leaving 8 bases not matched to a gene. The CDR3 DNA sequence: TGCAGCGTCCAACTCCGACTAGCGGGGGGGTACGAGCAGTACTTC. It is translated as CSVQLRLAGGYEQYF.

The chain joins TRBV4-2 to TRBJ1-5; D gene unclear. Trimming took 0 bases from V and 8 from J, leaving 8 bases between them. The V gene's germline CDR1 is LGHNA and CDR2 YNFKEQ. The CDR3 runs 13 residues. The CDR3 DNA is TGTGCCAGCAGCCAAGATGGCGGGGAGCCCCAGCATTTT. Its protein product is CASSQDGGEPQHF.

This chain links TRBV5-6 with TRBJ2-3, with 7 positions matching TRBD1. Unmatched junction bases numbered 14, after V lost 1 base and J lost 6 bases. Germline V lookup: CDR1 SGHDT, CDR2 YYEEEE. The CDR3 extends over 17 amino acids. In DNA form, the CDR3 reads TGTGCCAGCAGCTTGAGCAGGGGGATAATACGGCCCGATACGCAGTATTTT. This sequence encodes CASSLSRGIIRPDTQYF.

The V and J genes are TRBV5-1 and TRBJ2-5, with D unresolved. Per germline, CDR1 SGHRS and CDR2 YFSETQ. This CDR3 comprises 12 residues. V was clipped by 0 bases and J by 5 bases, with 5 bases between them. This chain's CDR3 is CASSLATETQYF. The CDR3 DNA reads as TGCGCCAGCAGCTTGGCCACTGAGACCCAGTACTTC.

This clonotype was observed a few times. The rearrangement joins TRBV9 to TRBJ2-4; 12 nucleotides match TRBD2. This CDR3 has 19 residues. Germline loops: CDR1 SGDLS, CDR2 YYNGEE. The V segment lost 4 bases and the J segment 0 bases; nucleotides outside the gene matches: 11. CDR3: CASSTQTSGRWLAKNIQYF. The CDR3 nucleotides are TGTGCCAGCAGCACACAGACTAGCGGGAGATGGCTAGCCAAAAACATTCAGTACTTC.

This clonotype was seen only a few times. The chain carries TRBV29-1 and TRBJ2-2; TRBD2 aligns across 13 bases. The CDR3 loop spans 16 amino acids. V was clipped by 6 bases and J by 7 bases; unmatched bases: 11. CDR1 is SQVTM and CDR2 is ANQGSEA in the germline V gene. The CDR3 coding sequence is TGCAGCGTAGTCCCCGGACTAGCGGGAGTGGACGGGGAGCTGTTTTTT. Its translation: CSVVPGLAGVDGELFF.

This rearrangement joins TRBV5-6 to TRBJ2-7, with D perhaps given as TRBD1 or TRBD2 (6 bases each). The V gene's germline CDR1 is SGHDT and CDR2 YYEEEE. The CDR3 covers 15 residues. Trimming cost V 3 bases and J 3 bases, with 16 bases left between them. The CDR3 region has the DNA TGTGCCAGCAGCTACTTCAGGGGAGCGGGCTACGAGCAGTACTTC. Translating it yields CASSYFRGAGYEQYF.

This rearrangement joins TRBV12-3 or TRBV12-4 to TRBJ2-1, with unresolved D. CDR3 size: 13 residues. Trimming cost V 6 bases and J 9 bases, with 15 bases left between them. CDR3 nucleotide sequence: TGTGCCAGCAGAGGCCCCGCGGTTGGTGAGCAGTTCTTC. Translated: CASRGPAVGEQFF.

The CDR3 protein is CASSPTLAGGSYNEQFF. CDR3 nucleotides: TGTGCCAGCAGCCCCACCTTAGCGGGGGGCTCCTACAATGAGCAGTTCTTC. The V and J genes are TRBV7-3 and TRBJ2-1; 10 positions agree with TRBD2. Germline CDR1 reads SGHTA; CDR2 reads FQGTGA. The CDR3 spans 17 residues. Trimming cost V 5 bases and J 0 bases; bases outside gene matches: 7.

The CDR3 bases are TGTGCCAGCGCTACTTGGGGCAGTCCCGGCTACACCTTC. This codes for CASATWGSPGYTF. V and J are TRBV28 and TRBJ1-2; D possibly corresponds to TRBD1 (5 bases). This CDR3 region has 13 residues. CDR1 MDHEN and CDR2 SYDVKM come from the germline V gene. V lost 8 bases and J lost 8, with 18 bases in between.

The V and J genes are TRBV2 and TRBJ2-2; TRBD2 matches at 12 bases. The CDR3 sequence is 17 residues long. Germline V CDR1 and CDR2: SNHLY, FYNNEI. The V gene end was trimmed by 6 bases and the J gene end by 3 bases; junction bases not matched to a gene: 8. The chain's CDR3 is CASRATSGRIYTGELFF. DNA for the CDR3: TGTGCCAGCAGGGCGACTAGCGGGAGAATCTACACCGGGGAGCTGTTTTTT.

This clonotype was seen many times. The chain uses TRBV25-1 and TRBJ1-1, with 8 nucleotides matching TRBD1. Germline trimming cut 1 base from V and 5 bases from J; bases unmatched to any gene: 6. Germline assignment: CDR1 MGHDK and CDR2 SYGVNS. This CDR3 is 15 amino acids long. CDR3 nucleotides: TGTGCCAGCAGTGAATTGGACAGGGAGGGGACTGAAGCTTTCTTT. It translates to CASSELDREGTEAFF.

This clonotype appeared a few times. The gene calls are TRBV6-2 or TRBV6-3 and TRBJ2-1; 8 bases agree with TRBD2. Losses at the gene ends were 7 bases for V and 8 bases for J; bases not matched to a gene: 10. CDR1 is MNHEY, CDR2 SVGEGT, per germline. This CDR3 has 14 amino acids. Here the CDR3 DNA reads TGTGCCAGCAAGATCCAGCGGGAGCGGTATGAGCAGTTCTTC. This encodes CASKIQRERYEQFF.

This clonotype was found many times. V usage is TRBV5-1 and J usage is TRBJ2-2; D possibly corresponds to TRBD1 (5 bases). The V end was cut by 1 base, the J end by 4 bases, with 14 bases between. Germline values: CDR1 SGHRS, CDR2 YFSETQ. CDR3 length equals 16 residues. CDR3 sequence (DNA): TGCGCCAGCAGCTTGAGGTCAGGGCGCAGCACCGGGGAGCTGTTTTTT. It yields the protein CASSLRSGRSTGELFF.

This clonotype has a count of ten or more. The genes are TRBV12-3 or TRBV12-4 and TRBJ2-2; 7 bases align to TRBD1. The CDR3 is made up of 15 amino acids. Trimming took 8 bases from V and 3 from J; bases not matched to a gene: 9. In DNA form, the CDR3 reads TGTGCCAGCTATATGGGGACAGCGCACACCGGGGAGCTGTTTTTT. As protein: CASYMGTAHTGELFF.

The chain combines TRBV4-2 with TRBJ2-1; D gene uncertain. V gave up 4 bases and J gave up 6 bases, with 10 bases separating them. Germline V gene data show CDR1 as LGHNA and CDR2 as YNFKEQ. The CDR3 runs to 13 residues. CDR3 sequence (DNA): TGTGCCAGCAGCCCCGTTTTCGGCAATGAGCAGTTCTTC. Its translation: CASSPVFGNEQFF.

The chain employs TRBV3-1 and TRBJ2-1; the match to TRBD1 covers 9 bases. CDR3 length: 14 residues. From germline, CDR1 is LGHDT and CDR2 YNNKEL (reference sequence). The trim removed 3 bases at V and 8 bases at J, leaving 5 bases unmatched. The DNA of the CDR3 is TGTGCCAGCAGCCAGGGACAGGGTGGTGATGAGCAGTTCTTC. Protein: CASSQGQGGDEQFF.

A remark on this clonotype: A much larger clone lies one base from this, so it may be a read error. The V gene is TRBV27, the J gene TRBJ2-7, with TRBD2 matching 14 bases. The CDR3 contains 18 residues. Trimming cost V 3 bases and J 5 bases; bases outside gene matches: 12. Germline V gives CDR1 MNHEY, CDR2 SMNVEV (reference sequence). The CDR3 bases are TGTGCCAGCAGTTTCCGGGGACTAGCGGGAGATGTTTCCAACGAGCAGTACTTC. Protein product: CASSFRGLAGDVSNEQYF.

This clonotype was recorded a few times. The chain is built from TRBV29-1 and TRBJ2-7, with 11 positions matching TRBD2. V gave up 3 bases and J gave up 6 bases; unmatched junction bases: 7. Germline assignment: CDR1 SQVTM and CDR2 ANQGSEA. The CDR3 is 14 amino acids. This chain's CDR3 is CSVDIGLAGGEQYF. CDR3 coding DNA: TGCAGCGTTGATATCGGGCTAGCGGGAGGCGAGCAGTACTTC.

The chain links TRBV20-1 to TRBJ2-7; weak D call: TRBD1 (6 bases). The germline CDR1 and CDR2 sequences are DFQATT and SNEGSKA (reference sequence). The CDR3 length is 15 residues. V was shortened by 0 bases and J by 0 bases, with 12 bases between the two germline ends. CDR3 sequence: CSARDPGTNSYEQYF. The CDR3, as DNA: TGCAGTGCTAGAGATCCCGGGACAAACTCCTACGAGCAGTACTTC.